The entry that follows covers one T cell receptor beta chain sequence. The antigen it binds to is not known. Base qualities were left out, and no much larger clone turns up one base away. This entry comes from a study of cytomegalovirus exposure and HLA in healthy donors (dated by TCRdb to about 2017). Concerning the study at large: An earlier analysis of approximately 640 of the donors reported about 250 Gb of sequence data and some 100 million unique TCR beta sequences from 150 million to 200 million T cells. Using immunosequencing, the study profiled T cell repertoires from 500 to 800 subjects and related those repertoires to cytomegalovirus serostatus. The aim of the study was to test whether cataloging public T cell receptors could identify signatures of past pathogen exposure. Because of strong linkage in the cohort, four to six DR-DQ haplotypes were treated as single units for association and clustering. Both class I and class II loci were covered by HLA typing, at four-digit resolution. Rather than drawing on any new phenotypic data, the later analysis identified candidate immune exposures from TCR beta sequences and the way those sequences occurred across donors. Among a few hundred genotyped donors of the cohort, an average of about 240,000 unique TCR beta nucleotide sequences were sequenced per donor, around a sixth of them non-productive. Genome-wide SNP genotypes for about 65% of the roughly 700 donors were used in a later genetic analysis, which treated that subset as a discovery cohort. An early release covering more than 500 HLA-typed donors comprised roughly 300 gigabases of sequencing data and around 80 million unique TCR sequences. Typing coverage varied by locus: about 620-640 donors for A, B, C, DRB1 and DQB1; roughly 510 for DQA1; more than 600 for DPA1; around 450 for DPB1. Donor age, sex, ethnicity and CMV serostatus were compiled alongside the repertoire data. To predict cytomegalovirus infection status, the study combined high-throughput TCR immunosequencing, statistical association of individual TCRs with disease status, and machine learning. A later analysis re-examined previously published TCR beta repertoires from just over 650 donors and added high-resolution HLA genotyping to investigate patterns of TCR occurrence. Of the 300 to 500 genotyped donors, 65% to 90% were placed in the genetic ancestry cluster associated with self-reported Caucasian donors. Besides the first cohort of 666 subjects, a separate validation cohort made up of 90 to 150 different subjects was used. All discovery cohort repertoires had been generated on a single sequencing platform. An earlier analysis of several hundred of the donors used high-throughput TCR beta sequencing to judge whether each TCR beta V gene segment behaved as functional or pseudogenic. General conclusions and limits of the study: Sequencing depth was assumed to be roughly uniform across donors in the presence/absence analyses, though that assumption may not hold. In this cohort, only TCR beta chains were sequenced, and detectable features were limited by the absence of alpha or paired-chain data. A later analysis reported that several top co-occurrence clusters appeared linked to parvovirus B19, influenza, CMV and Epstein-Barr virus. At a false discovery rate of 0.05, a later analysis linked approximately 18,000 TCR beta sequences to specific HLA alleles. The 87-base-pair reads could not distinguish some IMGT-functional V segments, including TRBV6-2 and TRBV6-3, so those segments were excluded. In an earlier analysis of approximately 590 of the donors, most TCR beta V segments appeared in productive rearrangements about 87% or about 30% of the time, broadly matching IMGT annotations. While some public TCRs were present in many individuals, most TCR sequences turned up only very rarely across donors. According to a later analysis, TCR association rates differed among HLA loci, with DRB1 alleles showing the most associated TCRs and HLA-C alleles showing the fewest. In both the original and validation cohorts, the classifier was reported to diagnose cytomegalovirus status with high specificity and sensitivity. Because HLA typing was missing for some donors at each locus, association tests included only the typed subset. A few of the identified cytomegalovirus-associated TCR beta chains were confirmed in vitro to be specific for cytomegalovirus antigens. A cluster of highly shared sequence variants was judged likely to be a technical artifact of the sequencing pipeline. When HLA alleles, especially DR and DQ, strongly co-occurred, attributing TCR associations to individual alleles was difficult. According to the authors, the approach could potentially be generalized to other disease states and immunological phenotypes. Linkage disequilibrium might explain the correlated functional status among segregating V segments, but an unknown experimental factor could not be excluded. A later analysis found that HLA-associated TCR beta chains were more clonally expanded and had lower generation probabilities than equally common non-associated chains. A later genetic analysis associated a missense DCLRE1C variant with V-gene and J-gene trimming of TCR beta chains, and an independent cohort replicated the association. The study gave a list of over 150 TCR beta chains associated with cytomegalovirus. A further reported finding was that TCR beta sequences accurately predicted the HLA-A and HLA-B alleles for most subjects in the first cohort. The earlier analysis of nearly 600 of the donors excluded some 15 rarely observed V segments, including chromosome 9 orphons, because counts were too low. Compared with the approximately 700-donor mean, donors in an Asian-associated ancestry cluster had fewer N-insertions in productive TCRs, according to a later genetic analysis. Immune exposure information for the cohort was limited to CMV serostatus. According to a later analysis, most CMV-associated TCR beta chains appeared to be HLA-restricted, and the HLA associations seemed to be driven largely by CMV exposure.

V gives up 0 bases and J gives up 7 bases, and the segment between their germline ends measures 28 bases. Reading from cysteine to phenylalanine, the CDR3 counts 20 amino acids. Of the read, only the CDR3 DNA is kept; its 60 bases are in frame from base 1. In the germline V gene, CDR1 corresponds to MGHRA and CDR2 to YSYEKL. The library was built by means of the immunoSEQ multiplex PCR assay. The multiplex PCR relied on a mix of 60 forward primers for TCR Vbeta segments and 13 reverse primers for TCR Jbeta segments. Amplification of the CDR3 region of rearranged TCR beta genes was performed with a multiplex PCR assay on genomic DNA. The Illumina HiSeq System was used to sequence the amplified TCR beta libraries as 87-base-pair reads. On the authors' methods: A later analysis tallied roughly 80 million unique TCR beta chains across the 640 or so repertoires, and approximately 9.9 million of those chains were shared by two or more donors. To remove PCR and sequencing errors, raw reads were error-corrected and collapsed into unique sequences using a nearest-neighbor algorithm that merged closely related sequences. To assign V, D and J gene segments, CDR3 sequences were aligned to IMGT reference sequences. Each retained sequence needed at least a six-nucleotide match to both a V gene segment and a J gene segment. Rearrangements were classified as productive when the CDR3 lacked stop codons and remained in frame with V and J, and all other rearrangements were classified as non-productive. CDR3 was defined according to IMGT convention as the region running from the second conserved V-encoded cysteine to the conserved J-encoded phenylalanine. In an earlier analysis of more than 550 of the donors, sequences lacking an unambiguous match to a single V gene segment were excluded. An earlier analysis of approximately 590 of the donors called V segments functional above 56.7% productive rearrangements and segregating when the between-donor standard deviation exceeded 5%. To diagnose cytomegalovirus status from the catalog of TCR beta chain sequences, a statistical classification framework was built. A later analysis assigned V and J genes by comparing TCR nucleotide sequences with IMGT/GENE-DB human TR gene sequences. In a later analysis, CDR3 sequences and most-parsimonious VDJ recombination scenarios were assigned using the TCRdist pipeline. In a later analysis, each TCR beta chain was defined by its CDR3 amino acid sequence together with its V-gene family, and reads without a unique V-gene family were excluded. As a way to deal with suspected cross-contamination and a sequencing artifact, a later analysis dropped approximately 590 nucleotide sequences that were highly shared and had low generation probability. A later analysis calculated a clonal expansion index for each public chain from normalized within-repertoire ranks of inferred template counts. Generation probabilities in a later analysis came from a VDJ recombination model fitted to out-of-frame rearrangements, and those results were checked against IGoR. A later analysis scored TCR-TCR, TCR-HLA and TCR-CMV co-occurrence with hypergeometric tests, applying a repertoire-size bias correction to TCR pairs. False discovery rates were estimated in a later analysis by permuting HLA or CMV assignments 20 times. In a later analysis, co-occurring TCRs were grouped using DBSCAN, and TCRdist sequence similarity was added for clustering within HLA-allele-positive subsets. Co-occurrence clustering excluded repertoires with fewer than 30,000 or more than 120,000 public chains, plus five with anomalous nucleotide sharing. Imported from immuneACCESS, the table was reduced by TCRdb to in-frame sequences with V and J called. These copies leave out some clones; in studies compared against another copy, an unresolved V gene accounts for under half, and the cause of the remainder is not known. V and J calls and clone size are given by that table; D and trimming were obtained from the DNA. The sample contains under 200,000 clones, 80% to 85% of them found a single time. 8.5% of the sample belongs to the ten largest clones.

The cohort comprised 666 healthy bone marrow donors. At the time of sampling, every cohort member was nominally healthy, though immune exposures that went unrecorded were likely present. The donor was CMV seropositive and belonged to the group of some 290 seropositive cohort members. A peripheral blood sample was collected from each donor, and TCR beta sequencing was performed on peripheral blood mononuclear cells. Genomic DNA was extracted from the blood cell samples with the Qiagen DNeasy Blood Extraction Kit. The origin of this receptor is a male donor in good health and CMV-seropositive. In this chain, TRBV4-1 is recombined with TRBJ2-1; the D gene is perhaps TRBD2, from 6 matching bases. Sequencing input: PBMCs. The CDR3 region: CASSQDWGDGGVGIGNEQFF. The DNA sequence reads TGCGCCAGCAGCCAAGATTGGGGCGACGGCGGGGTAGGAATAGGAAATGAGCAGTTCTTC.